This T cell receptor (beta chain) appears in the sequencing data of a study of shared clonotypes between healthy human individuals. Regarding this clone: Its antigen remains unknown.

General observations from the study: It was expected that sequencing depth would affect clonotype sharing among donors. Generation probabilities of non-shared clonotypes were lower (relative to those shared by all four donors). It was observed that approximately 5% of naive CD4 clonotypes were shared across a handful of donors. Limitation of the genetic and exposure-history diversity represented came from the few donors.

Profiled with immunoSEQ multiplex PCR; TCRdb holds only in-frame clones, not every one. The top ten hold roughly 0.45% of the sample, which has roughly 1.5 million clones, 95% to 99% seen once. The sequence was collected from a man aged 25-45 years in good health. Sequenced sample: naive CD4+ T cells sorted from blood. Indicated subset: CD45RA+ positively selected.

DNA of the CDR3: TGTGCCAGCAGTTATCAGGGAACCTACGAGCAGTACTTC. It is translated as CASSYQGTYEQYF. The gene calls are TRBV28 and TRBJ2-7; weak D call: TRBD1 (5 bases). This CDR3 comprises 13 residues. Trimming removed 4 bases from V and 2 bases from J, with 9 bases in between. Germline V gene sequence: CDR1 MDHEN, CDR2 SYDVKM. The whole variable domain, filled in from reference TRBV28 and TRBJ2-7, reads DVKVTQSSRYLVKRTGEKVFLECVQDMDHENMFWYRQDPGLGLRLIYFSYDVKMKEKGDIPEGYSVSREKKERFSLILESASTNQTSMYLCASSYQGTYEQYFGPGTRLTVT.